The present entry profiles one TCR beta chain with its context. Its antigen is unidentified. TCR beta VDJ and CDR3 were profiled, and genomic DNA was the template. TCRdb re-derived calls from the reads in MiXCR, one entry per CDR3 protein. The sample contains about 150,000 distinct CDR3 sequences, roughly 49% of which appear only once. This entry comes from a study of CD8+CD57+ T cells in acquired aplastic anemia. Individuals selected for sequencing had exhibited CD8+CD57+ cell expansion on flow cytometry. Study conclusions and caveats: The number of CD8+ CDR3 sequences shared by patients and controls was twenty-nine.

V shed 6 bases and J 4 bases; nucleotides not matched to a gene: 7. Germline loops: CDR1 SNHLY, CDR2 FYNNEI. The CDR3 totals 16 residues. This chain connects TRBV2 to TRBJ2-3; 13 bases align to TRBD2. Source material: sorted CD4+, CD8+, or CD8+CD57+ T cells (not recorded which) from PBMCs. The source is a human donor with aplastic anemia. The CDR3 sequence is CASSGLAGAPADTQYF. The CDR3 DNA reads as TGTGCCAGCAGCGGACTAGCGGGGGCCCCCGCAGATACGCAGTATTTT.